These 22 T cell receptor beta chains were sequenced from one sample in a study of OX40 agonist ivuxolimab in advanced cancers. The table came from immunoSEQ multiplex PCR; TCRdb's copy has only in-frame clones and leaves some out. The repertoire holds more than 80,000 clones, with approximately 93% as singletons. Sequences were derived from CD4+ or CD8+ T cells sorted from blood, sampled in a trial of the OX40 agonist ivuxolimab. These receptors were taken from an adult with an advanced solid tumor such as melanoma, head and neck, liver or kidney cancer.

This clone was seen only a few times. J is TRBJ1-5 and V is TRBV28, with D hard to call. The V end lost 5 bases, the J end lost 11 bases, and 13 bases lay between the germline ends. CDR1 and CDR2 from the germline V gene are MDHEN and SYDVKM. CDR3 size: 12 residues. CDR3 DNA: TGTGCCAGCAGTCGGTCCGCTAGGACCCAGCATTTT. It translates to CASSRSARTQHF.

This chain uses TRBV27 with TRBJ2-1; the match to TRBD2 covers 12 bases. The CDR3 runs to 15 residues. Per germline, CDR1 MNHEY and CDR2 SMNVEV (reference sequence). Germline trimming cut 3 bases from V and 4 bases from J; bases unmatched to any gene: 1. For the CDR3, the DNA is TGTGCCAGCAGTTTCGGACTAGCGGGATACAATGAGCAGTTCTTC. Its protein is CASSFGLAGYNEQFF.

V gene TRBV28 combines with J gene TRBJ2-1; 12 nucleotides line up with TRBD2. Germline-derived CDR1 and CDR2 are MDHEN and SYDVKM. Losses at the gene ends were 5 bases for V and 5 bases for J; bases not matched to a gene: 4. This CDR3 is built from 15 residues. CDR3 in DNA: TGTGCCAGCAGTCCTAGCGGGGGGGTCGACAATGAGCAGTTCTTC. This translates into CASSPSGGVDNEQFF. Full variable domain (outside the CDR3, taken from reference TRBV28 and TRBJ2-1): DVKVTQSSRYLVKRTGEKVFLECVQDMDHENMFWYRQDPGLGLRLIYFSYDVKMKEKGDIPEGYSVSREKKERFSLILESASTNQTSMYLCASSPSGGVDNEQFFGPGTRLTVL.

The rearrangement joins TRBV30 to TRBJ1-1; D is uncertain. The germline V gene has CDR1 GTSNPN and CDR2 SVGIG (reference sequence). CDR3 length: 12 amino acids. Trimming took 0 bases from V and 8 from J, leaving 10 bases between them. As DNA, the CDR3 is TGTGCCTGGAGTGTACAAACCAGGGAAGCTTTCTTT. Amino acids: CAWSVQTREAFF.

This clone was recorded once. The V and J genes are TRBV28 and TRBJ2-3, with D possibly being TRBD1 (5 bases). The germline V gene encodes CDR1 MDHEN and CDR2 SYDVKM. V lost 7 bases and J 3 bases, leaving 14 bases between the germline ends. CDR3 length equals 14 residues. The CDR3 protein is CASNQRWTTDTQYF. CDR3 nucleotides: TGTGCCAGCAACCAACGATGGACAACAGATACGCAGTATTTT.

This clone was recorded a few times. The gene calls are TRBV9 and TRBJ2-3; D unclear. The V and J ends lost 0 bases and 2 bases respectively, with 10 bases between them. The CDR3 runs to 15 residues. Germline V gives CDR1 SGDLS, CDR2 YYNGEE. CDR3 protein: CASSVAGTYTDTQYF. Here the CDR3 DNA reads TGTGCCAGCAGCGTAGCGGGCACCTACACAGATACGCAGTATTTT.

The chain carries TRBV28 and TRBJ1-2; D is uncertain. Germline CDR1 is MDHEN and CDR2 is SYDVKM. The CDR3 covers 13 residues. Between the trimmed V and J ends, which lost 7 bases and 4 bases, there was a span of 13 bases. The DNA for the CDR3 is TGTGCCAGCAAACCCCCCGGCGCCTATGGCTACACCTTC. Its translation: CASKPPGAYGYTF.

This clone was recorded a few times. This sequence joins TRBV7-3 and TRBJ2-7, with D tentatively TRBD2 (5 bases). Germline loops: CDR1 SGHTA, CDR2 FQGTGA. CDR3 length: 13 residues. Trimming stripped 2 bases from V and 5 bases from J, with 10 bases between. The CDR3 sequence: CASSLGPGDEQYF. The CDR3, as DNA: TGTGCCAGCAGCTTAGGTCCCGGGGACGAGCAGTACTTC.

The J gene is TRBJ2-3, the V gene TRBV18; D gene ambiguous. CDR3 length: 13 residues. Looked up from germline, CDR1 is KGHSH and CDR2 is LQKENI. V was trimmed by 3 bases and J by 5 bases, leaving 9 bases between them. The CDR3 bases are TGTGCCAGCTCACCGGCAAGTAGAGATACGCAGTATTTT. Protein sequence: CASSPASRDTQYF.

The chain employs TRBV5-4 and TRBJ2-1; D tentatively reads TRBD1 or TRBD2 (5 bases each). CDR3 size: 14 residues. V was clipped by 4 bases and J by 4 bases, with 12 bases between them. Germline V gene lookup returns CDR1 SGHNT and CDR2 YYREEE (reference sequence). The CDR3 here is CASSIGTGYNEQFF. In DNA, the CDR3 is TGTGCCAGCAGCATCGGGACGGGGTACAATGAGCAGTTCTTC.

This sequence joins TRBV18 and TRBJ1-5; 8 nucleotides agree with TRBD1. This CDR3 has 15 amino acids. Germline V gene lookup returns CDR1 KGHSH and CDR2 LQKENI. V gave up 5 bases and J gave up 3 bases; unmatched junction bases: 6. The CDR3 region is CASSSTGGSNQPQHF. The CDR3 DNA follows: TGTGCCAGCTCATCTACAGGGGGTTCCAATCAGCCCCAGCATTTT. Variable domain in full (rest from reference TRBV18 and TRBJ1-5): NAGVMQNPRHLVRRRGQEARLRCSPMKGHSHVYWYRQLPEEGLKFMVYLQKENIIDESGMPKERFSAEFPKEGPSILRIQQVVRGDSAAYFCASSSTGGSNQPQHFGDGTRLSIL.

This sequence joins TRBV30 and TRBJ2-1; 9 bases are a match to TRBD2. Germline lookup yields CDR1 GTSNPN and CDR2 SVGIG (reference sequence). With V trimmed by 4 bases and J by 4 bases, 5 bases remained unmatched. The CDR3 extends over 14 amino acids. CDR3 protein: CAWKGLASYNEQFF. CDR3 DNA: TGTGCCTGGAAAGGACTAGCGTCTTACAATGAGCAGTTCTTC.

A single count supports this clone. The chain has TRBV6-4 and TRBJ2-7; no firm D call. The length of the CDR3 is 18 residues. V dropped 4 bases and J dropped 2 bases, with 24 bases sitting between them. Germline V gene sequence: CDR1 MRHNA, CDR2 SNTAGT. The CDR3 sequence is CASSALLPTTAETYEQYF. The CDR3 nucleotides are TGTGCCAGCAGTGCCTTGTTACCCACGACGGCAGAGACCTACGAGCAGTACTTC.

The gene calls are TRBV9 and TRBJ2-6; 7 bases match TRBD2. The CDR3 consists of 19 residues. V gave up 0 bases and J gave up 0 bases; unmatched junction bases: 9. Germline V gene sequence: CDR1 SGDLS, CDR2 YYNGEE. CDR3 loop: CASSVVRAGTHSGANVLTF. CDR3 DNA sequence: TGTGCCAGCAGCGTAGTACGAGCGGGGACCCACTCTGGGGCCAACGTCCTGACTTTC.

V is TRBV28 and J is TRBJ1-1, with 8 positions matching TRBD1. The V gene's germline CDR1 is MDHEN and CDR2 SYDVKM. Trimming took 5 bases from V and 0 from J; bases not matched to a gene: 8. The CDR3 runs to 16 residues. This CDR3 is CASSGQGPNMNTEAFF. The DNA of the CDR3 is TGTGCCAGCAGTGGACAGGGCCCGAACATGAACACTGAAGCTTTCTTT.

The CDR3 DNA sequence: TGTGCCAGCAGTTGGGGACAGGGGGCGAACACCGGGGAGCTGTTTTTT. Protein sequence: CASSWGQGANTGELFF. The chain has TRBV28 and TRBJ2-2; 11 nucleotides line up with TRBD1. Trimming cost V 4 bases and J 0 bases; bases outside gene matches: 1. Germline V CDR1 and CDR2: MDHEN, SYDVKM. The CDR3 covers 16 residues. Looking up the rest from reference TRBV28 and TRBJ2-2 gives the full variable domain: DVKVTQSSRYLVKRTGEKVFLECVQDMDHENMFWYRQDPGLGLRLIYFSYDVKMKEKGDIPEGYSVSREKKERFSLILESASTNQTSMYLCASSWGQGANTGELFFGEGSRLTVL.

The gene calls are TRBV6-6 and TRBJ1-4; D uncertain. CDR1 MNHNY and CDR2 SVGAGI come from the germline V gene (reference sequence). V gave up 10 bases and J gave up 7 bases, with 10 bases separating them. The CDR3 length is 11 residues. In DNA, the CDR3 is TGTGCCACAAGCACGCCTGAAAAACTGTTTTTT. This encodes CATSTPEKLFF.

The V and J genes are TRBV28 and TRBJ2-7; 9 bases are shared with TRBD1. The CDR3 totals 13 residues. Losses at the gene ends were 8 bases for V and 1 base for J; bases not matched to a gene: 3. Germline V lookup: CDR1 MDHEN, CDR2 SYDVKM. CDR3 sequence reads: CASWDRVSYEQYF. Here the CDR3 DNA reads TGTGCCAGCTGGGACAGGGTATCCTACGAGCAGTACTTC.

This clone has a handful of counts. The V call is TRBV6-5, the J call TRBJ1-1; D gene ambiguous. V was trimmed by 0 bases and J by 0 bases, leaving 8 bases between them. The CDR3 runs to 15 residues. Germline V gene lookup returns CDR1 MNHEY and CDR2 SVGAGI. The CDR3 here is CASSYSKGMNTEAFF. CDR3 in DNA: TGTGCCAGCAGTTACTCCAAGGGTATGAACACTGAAGCTTTCTTT.

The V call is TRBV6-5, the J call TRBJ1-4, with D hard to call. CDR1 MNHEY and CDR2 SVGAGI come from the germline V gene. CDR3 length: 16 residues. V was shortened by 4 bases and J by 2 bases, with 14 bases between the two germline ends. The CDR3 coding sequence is TGTGCCAGCAGTTGGATATTTTCTGCTACTAATGAAAAACTGTTTTTT. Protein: CASSWIFSATNEKLFF.

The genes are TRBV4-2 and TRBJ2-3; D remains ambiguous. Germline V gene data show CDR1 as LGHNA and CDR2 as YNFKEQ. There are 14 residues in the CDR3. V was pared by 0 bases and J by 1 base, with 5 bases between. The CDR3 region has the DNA TGTGCCAGCAGCCAAGATGGCGGCACAGATACGCAGTATTTT. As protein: CASSQDGGTDTQYF.

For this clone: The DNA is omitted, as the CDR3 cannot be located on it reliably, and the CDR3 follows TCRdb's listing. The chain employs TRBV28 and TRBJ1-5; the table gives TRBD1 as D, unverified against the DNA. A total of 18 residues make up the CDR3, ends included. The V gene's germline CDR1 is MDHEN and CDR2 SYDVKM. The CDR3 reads CASNPDFWTRRSSQPQHF.